This entry lists 27 T cell receptor beta chains sequenced from one sample in a study of identical twins. TCRdb recomputed calls from the 5' RACE reads with MiXCR, one row per CDR3 protein. The sample has fewer than 900,000 distinct CDR3 sequences, 18% seen once; the top ten hold roughly 14%. The sample was also reused in another study, on T cells expressing NK-cell markers.

The sample taken for sequencing was PBMCs. The receptor set was obtained from a woman aged 18 to 35 in good health.

This clonotype was picked up a small number of times. The chain employs TRBV29-1 and TRBJ2-1; D gene ambiguous. Deletions cut 7 bases from V and 5 bases from J, with 6 bases between. The germline V gene encodes CDR1 SQVTM and CDR2 ANQGSEA. The CDR3 loop spans 10 amino acids. CDR3 residues: CSAANNEQFF. CDR3 sequence (DNA): TGCAGCGCGGCAAACAATGAGCAGTTCTTC.

This clonotype has just a few counts. The CDR3 region has the DNA TGTGCCAGCAGCAGGACGGGACAGGGGTTCTACGAGCAGTACTTC. Translating it yields CASSRTGQGFYEQYF. The genes are TRBV6-2 or TRBV6-3 and TRBJ2-7; 10 bases are a match to TRBD1. J was trimmed by 3 bases and V by 6 bases; bases with no gene match: 8. Per the germline V gene, CDR1 is MNHEY and CDR2 is SVGEGT. CDR3 length: 15 residues.

The table lists this clonotype with a few counts. The chain carries TRBV13 and TRBJ1-1; a possible D gene is TRBD1 (5 bases). The V end was cut by 0 bases, the J end by 11 bases, with 10 bases between. CDR1 is PRHDT, CDR2 FYEKMQ, per germline (reference sequence). This CDR3 has 12 amino acids. CDR3 sequence reads: CASSLGRQWAFF. CDR3 coding DNA: TGTGCCAGCAGCTTAGGCAGACAGTGGGCTTTCTTT.

The rearrangement joins TRBV20-1 to TRBJ2-7; D possibly corresponds to TRBD2 (6 bases). Per the germline V gene, CDR1 is DFQATT and CDR2 is SNEGSKA (reference sequence). The V end lost 4 bases, the J end lost 5 bases, and 15 bases lay between the germline ends. This CDR3 contains 13 residues. CDR3 nucleotide sequence: TGCAGTGCTAATGGGCCTCCGGGGGACGAGCAGTACTTC. Translation: CSANGPPGDEQYF.

This clonotype has more than one count but fewer than ten. V usage is TRBV10-3 and J usage is TRBJ2-3; unclear D gene. The germline V gene encodes CDR1 ENHRY and CDR2 SYGVKD. V was clipped by 5 bases and J by 14 bases, with 14 bases between them. CDR3 size: 11 residues. The CDR3 sequence is CAISSSHTRYF. The CDR3 DNA follows: TGTGCCATCAGTAGTTCTCATACACGGTATTTT.

A few counts support this clonotype. The chain carries TRBV2 and TRBJ1-1; D ambiguous. V was cut by 10 bases and J by 2 bases, with 26 bases left in between. CDR3 length: 17 amino acids. CDR1 SNHLY and CDR2 FYNNEI come from the germline V gene. This chain's CDR3 is CAINAVGHPGSNTEAFF. CDR3 nucleotides: TGTGCCATTAATGCTGTCGGGCACCCCGGGAGCAACACTGAAGCTTTCTTT.

This clonotype occurred a few times. The chain has TRBV11-2 and TRBJ2-1; D possibly matches TRBD1 or TRBD2 (5 bases each). V lost 4 bases, J lost 3 bases, and 13 bases lay in between. Germline V gene lookup returns CDR1 SGHAT and CDR2 FQNNGV. This CDR3 is 15 amino acids long. This CDR3 is CASSSGPALYNEQFF. CDR3 coding DNA: TGTGCCAGCAGCTCGGGACCGGCCCTCTACAATGAGCAGTTCTTC.

Only a few counts were recorded for this clonotype. The rearrangement joins TRBV6-6 to TRBJ2-7, with D maybe TRBD1 (5 bases). V lost 2 bases to trimming and J lost 7 bases, with 12 bases between them. Looked up from germline, CDR1 is MNHNY and CDR2 is SVGAGI (reference sequence). The CDR3 sequence is 13 residues long. In DNA, the CDR3 is TGTGCCAGCAGTTACCCACCTCCAGGGGAGCAGTACTTC. Amino acid sequence: CASSYPPPGEQYF.

The chain recombines TRBV12-3 or TRBV12-4 with TRBJ2-5; D is ambiguous. V was cut by 3 bases and J by 4 bases, with 6 bases left in between. The CDR3 sequence is 12 residues long. The CDR3 region has the DNA TGTGCCAGCAGTTTTGTGGGAGAGACCCAGTACTTC. It translates to CASSFVGETQYF.

The rearrangement joins TRBV5-1 to TRBJ1-6, with 7 bases aligning to TRBD1. The CDR3 loop spans 16 amino acids. The germline CDR1 and CDR2 sequences are SGHRS and YFSETQ. V shed 3 bases, J shed 9 bases, and the junction held 12 bases outside the gene matches. The CDR3 region has the DNA TGCGCCAGCAGCTCGACAGGGCGGAACGCCGGTTCACCCCTCCACTTT. This encodes CASSSTGRNAGSPLHF.

J is TRBJ1-1 and V is TRBV6-1; 11 nucleotides align to TRBD1. V shed 7 bases, J shed 7 bases, and the junction held 5 bases outside the gene matches. Germline-derived CDR1 and CDR2 are MNHNS and SASEGT. The CDR3 covers 13 residues. For the CDR3, the DNA is TGTGCCAGCACCCGGGGACAGGGGGTTGAAGCTTTCTTT. Amino acids: CASTRGQGVEAFF.

This chain joins TRBV29-1 and TRBJ1-2; TRBD1 aligns across 10 bases. The CDR3 is 13 residues long. The J segment lost 8 bases and the V segment lost 7 bases, leaving 10 bases of the junction unmatched. Germline assignment: CDR1 SQVTM and CDR2 ANQGSEA. CDR3 loop: CSGGDRGSGGYTF. CDR3 nucleotide sequence: TGCAGCGGGGGGGACAGGGGATCTGGCGGCTACACCTTC.

V is TRBV20-1 and J is TRBJ2-1, with TRBD2 matching 7 bases. This CDR3 has 17 residues. Germline trimming cut 1 base from V and 4 bases from J; bases unmatched to any gene: 13. Germline CDR1 reads DFQATT; CDR2 reads SNEGSKA (reference sequence). The CDR3 DNA is TGCAGTGCTAGAGGCCTCGCTAGCGGACGACGTTACAATGAGCAGTTCTTC. This gives the protein CSARGLASGRRYNEQFF.

CDR3 in amino acids: CSARDPGHSNTGELFF. The DNA for the CDR3 is TGCAGTGCTAGAGATCCGGGACATTCGAACACCGGGGAGCTGTTTTTT. V usage is TRBV20-1 and J usage is TRBJ2-2, with D possibly matching TRBD1 (6 bases). CDR3 length equals 16 residues. The germline CDR1 and CDR2 sequences are DFQATT and SNEGSKA (reference sequence). V lost 0 bases and J lost 0, with 11 bases in between.

This clonotype was counted a few times. The chain combines TRBV6-2 or TRBV6-3 with TRBJ2-7; D is uncertain. The germline gives CDR1 MNHEY, CDR2 SVGEGT. The V and J ends lost 7 bases and 4 bases respectively, with 11 bases between them. This CDR3 is built from 12 residues. In nucleotides, the CDR3 is TGTGCCAGCACCCACGGTGTATACGAGCAGTACTTC. Protein product: CASTHGVYEQYF.

This clonotype was seen a handful of times. The chain recombines TRBV10-3 with TRBJ2-7; D unclear. CDR1 is ENHRY and CDR2 is SYGVKD in the germline V gene. Between the trimmed V and J ends, which lost 7 bases and 2 bases, there was a span of 12 bases. The length of the CDR3 is 13 residues. The CDR3 region is CAITSDGTYEQYF. CDR3 nucleotide sequence: TGTGCCATCACCTCGGACGGTACCTACGAGCAGTACTTC.

The chain couples TRBV12-3 or TRBV12-4 to TRBJ2-3, with 10 positions matching TRBD2. This CDR3 is built from 14 residues. The V segment lost 7 bases and the J segment 5 bases; nucleotides outside the gene matches: 6. CDR3 region: CASTLLAGQDTQYF. The CDR3, as DNA: TGTGCCAGCACCTTACTAGCGGGGCAAGATACGCAGTATTTT.

The genes are TRBV12-3 or TRBV12-4 and TRBJ1-1; tentatively, D is TRBD1 (5 bases). Deletions cut 6 bases from V and 11 bases from J, with 22 bases between. The CDR3 length is 14 residues. The CDR3 loop is CASSTGDGARSAFF. DNA for the CDR3: TGTGCCAGCAGCACCGGTGATGGGGCGCGTTCTGCTTTCTTT.

This clonotype was counted a few times. J is TRBJ1-5 and V is TRBV2; D is perhaps TRBD1 (5 bases). In germline, CDR1 is SNHLY, CDR2 FYNNEI. This CDR3 has 13 amino acids. Trimming shortened V by 6 bases and J by 1 base, and 7 bases separated the two germline ends. This CDR3 reads CASRDTSNQPQHF. Written as DNA, the CDR3 is TGTGCCAGCAGGGACACGAGCAATCAGCCCCAGCATTTT.

The rearrangement uses TRBV5-5 and TRBJ2-7, with 9 bases fitting TRBD1. Germline CDR1 is SGHKS and CDR2 is YYEKEE (reference sequence). Trimming cost V 6 bases and J 4 bases; bases outside gene matches: 5. This CDR3 is 13 amino acids long. The CDR3: CASKGQGGYEQYF. The CDR3 DNA sequence: TGTGCCAGCAAGGGACAGGGCGGTTACGAGCAGTACTTC.

This clonotype was recorded at least ten times. V gene TRBV20-1 combines with J gene TRBJ2-1, with TRBD2 matching over 8 bases. Germline trimming cut 8 bases from V and 8 bases from J; bases unmatched to any gene: 8. CDR3 size: 12 residues. CDR1 is DFQATT and CDR2 is SNEGSKA in the germline V gene (reference sequence). This CDR3 reads CSSQGRGDEQFF. The CDR3 DNA reads TGCAGTTCCCAGGGGCGGGGGGATGAGCAGTTCTTC.

This clonotype turned up a few times. The chain carries TRBV12-3 or TRBV12-4 and TRBJ1-4, with 7 bases matching TRBD1. J gave up 7 bases and V 7 bases, and 6 bases lay outside the gene matches. The CDR3 has 13 amino acids. CDR3 coding DNA: TGTGCCAGCACCGGAACAGGGGTTGAAAAACTGTTTTTT. Residues: CASTGTGVEKLFF.

This clonotype was detected only a few times. The chain has TRBV12-3 or TRBV12-4 and TRBJ1-1; no clear D gene. V lost 7 bases, J lost 3 bases, and 12 bases lay in between. CDR3 length: 13 residues. The CDR3 DNA sequence: TGTGCCAGCACCGAGTCGACGTACACTGAAGCTTTCTTT. It specifies CASTESTYTEAFF.

The rearrangement uses TRBV6-2 or TRBV6-3 and TRBJ2-7; 7 bases line up with TRBD2. V was clipped by 4 bases and J by 1 base; unmatched bases: 4. This CDR3 contains 14 residues. Germline V lookup: CDR1 MNHEY, CDR2 SVGEGT. Written as DNA, the CDR3 is TGTGCCAGCAGTTTACTAGCGCCGTCCTACGAGCAGTACTTC. Its protein product is CASSLLAPSYEQYF.

The chain uses TRBV29-1 and TRBJ1-1; no clear D gene. The V end was cut by 4 bases, the J end by 0 bases, with 9 bases between. This CDR3 spans 13 amino acids. From germline, CDR1 is SQVTM and CDR2 ANQGSEA. The CDR3 region is CSVVKVLNTEAFF. DNA of the CDR3: TGCAGCGTTGTAAAAGTTTTGAACACTGAAGCTTTCTTT.

This clonotype was seen ten or more times. The chain joins TRBV6-6 to TRBJ2-2; weak D call: TRBD2 (5 bases). Trimming stripped 10 bases from V and 8 bases from J, with 14 bases between. From germline, CDR1 is MNHNY and CDR2 SVGAGI (reference sequence). The CDR3 contains 12 residues. The CDR3, as DNA: TGTGCCACTTACTTAGCGTCGGGGGAGCTGTTTTTT. Protein sequence: CATYLASGELFF.

This clonotype was found many times. The V gene is TRBV7-6, the J gene TRBJ1-1, with no clear D. From germline, CDR1 is SGHVS and CDR2 FNYEAQ. The CDR3 sequence is 15 residues long. Trimming left V 1 base short and J 0 bases short, with 9 bases between. In DNA form, the CDR3 reads TGTGCCAGCAGCTTAGGCAACAGCATGAACACTGAAGCTTTCTTT. It encodes CASSLGNSMNTEAFF.